This note documents a single T cell receptor beta chain sequence. Seattle cases were enrolled at active infection and followed longitudinally. Germline CDR1 and CDR2: MNHEY and SVGEGT. Trimming took 6 bases from V and 4 from J, leaving 9 bases between them. The CDR3 covers 12 residues. This sample was taken from a study of blood T cell repertoires in COVID-19. Study-level information: From the United States, Italy and Spain came samples of acute and convalescent COVID-19. The analysed material was cDNA or gDNA that came from T cells, B-cell-depleted T cells, or PBMCs.

Sequencing was performed with immunoSEQ multiplex PCR; in TCRdb, only in-frame clones are kept and a portion is missing. The table has tens of thousands of clones, roughly 83% seen once. Sequenced material: peripheral blood. The V and J genes are TRBV6-2 or TRBV6-3 and TRBJ1-1; D is perhaps TRBD1 (5 bases). This TCR derives from a man younger than 40 with COVID-19, enrolled during active disease. The DNA for the CDR3 is TGTGCCAGCAGCATGGACACCACTGAAGCTTTCTTT. Its translation is CASSMDTTEAFF.